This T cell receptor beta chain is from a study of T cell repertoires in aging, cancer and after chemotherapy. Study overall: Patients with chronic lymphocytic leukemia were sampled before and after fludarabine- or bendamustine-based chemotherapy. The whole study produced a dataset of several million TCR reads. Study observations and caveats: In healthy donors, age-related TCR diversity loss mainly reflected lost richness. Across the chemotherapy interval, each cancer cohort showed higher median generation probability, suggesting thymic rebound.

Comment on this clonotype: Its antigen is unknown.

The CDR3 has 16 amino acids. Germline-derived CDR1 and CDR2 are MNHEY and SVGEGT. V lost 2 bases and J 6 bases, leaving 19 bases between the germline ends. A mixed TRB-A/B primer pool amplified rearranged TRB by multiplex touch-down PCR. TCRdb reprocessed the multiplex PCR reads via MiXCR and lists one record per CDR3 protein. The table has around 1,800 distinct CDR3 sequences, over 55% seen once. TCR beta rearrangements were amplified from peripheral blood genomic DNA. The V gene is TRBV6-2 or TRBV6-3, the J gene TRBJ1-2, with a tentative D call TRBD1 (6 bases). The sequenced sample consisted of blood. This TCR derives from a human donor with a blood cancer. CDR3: CASSYTDRPSIDGYTF. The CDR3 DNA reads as TGTGCCAGCAGTTACACGGACAGACCGTCGATAGATGGCTACACCTTC.